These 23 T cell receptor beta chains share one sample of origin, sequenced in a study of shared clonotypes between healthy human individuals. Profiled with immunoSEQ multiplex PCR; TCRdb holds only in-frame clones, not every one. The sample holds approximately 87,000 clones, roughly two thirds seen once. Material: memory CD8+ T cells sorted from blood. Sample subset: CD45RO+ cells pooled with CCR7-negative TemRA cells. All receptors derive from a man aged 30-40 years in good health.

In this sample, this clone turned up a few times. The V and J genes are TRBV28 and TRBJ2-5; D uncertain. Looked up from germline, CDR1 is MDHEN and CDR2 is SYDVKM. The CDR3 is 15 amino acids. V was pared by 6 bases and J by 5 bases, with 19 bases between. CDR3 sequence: CASRLGVASYETQYF. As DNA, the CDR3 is TGTGCCAGCAGGTTAGGAGTAGCTAGTTACGAGACCCAGTACTTC.

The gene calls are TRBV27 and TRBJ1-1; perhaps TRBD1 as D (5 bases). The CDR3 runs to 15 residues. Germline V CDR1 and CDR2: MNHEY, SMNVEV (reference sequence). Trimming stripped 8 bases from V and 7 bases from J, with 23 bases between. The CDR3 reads CASDNRGTGTGEAFF. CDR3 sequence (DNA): TGTGCCAGCGATAACCGCGGGACGGGAACAGGTGAAGCTTTCTTT.

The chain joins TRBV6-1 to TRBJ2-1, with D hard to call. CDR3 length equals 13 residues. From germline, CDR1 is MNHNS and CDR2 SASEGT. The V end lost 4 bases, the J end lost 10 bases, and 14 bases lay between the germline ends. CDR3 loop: CASSAVDPREQFF. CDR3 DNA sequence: TGTGCCAGCAGTGCCGTTGACCCGCGCGAGCAGTTCTTC.

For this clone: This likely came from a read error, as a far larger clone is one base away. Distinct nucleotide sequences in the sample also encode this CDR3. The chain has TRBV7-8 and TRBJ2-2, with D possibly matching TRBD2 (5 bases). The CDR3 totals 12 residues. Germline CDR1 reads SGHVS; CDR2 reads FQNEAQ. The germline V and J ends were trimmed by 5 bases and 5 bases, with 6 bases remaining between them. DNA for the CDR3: TGTGCCAGCAGCCCGGGGACCGGGGAGCTGTTTTTT. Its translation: CASSPGTGELFF.

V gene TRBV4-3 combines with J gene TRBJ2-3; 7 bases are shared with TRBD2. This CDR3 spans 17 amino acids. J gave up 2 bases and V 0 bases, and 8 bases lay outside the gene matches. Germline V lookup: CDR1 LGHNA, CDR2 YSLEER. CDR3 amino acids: CASSQEVGGSNTDTQYF. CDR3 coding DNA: TGCGCCAGCAGCCAAGAAGTCGGCGGGAGTAACACAGATACGCAGTATTTT.

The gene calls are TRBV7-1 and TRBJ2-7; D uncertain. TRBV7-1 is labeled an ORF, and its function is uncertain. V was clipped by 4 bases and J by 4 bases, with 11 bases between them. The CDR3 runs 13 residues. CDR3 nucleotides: TGTGCCAGCAGCTTAGACCCCAGATACGAGCAGTACTTC. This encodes CASSLDPRYEQYF.

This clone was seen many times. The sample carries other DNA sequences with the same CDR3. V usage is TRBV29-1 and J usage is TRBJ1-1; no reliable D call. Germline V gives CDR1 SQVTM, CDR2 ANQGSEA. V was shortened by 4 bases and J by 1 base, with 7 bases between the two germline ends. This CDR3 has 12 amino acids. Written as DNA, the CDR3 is TGCAGCGTTGTCCCCGGGAACACTGAAGCTTTCTTT. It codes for CSVVPGNTEAFF.

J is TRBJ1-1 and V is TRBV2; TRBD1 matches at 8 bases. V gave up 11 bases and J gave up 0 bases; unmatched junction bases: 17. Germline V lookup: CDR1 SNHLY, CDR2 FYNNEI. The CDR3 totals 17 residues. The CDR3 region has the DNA TGTGCCCCCTCGGGGACAGGAAGGCGGATCATGAACACTGAAGCTTTCTTT. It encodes CAPSGTGRRIMNTEAFF.

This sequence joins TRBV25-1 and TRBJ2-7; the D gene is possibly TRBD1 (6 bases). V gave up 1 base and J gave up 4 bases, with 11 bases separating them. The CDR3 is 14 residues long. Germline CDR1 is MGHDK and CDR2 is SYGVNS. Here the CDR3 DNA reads TGTGCCAGCAGTGAATCCGGGACAAATTACGAGCAGTACTTC. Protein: CASSESGTNYEQYF.

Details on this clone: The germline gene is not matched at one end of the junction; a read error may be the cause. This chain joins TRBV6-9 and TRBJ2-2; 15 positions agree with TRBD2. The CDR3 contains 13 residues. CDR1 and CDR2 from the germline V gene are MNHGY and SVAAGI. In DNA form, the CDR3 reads TGTGCCAGCAGTTGGACTAGCGGGAGGGGAGCTGTTTTT. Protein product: CASSWTSGRGAVF.

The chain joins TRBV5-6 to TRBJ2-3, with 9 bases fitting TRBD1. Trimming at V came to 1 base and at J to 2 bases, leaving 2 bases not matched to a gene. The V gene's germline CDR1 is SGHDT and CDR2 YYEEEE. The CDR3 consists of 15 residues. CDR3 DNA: TGTGCCAGCAGCTTGTGGGACAGGGACACAGATACGCAGTATTTT. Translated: CASSLWDRDTDTQYF.

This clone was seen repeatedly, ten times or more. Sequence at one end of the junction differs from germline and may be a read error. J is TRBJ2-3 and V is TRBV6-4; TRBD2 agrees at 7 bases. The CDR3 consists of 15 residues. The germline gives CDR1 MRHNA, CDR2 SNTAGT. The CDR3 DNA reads TGTGCCACCAGTGGTACAGCGGGATCAGCAGATACGCAGTATTTT. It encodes CATSGTAGSADTQYF.

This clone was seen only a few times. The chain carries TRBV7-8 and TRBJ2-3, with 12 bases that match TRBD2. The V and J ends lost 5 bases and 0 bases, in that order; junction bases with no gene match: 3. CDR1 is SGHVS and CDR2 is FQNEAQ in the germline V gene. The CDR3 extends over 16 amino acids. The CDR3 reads CASSRLAGGSTDTQYF. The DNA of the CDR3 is TGTGCCAGCAGCAGGCTAGCGGGAGGGAGCACAGATACGCAGTATTTT. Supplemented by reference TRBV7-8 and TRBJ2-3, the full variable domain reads GAGVSQSPRYKVAKRGQDVALRCDPISGHVSLFWYQQALGQGPEFLTYFQNEAQLDKSGLPSDRFFAERPEGSVSTLKIQRTQQEDSAVYLCASSRLAGGSTDTQYFGPGTRLTVL.

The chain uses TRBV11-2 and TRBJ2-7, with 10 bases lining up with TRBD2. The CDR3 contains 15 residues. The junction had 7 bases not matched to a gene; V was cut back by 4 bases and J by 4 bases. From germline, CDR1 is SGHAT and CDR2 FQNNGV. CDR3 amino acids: CASSSLLAGLYEQYF. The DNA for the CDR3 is TGTGCCAGCAGCTCCTTACTAGCGGGACTTTACGAGCAGTACTTC.

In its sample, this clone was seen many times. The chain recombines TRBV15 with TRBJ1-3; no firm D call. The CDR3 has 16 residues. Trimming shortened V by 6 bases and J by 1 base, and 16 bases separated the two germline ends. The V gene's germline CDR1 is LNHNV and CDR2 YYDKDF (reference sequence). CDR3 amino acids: CATSAPRDGSGNTIYF. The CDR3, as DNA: TGTGCCACCAGTGCCCCTCGGGATGGGTCTGGAAACACCATATATTTT.

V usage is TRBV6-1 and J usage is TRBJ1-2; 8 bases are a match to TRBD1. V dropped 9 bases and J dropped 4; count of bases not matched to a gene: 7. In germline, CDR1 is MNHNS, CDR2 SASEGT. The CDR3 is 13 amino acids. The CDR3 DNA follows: TGTGCCAGACGACAGGGGCTACCCTATGGCTACACCTTC. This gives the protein CARRQGLPYGYTF.

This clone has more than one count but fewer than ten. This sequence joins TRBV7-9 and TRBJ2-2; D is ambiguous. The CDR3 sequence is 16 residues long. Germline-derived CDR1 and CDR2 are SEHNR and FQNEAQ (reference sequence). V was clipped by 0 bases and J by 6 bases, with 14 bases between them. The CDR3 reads CASSLARTQSAGELFF. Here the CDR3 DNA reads TGTGCCAGCAGCTTAGCCCGGACCCAGAGTGCCGGGGAGCTGTTTTTT.

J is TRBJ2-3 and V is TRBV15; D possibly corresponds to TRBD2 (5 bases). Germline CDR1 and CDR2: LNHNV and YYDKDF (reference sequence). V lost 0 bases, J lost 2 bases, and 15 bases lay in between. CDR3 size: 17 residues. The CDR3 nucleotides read TGTGCCACCAGCAGAGATAACGCTGGCGGGCCCACAGATACGCAGTATTTT. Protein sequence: CATSRDNAGGPTDTQYF.

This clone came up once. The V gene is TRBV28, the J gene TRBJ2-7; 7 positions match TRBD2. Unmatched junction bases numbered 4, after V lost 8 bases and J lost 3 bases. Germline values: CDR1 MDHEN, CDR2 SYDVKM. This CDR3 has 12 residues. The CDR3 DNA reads TGTGCCAGCGGTGGGACTAACTACGAGCAGTACTTC. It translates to CASGGTNYEQYF.

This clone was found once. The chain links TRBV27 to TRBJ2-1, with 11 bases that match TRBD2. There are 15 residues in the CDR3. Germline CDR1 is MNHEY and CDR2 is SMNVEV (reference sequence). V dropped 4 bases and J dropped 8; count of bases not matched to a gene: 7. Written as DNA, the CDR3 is TGTGCCAGCAGTTCACTAGCGGGAGTACAGTATGAGCAGTTCTTC. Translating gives CASSSLAGVQYEQFF.

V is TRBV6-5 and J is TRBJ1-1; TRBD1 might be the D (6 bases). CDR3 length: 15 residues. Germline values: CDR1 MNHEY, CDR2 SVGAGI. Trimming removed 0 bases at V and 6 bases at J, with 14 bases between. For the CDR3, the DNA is TGTGCCAGCAGTTACTCGGACACAGGGCTAGCTGAAGCTTTCTTT. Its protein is CASSYSDTGLAEAFF.

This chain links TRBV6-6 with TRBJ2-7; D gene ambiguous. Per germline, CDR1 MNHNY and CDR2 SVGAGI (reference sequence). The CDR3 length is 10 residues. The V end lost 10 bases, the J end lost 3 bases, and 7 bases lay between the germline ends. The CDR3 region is CAIGGYEQYF. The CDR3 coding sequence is TGTGCCATCGGTGGCTACGAGCAGTACTTC.

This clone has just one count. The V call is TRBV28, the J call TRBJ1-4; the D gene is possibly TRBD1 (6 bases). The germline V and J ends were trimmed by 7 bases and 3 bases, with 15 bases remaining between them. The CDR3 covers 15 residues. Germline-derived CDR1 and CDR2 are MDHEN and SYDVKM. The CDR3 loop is CASISEGVPNEKLFF. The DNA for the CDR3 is TGTGCCAGCATAAGCGAGGGGGTTCCTAATGAAAAACTGTTTTTT.